The 18 T cell receptor beta chains presented below share a single source sample, sequenced in a study of T cell clones after liver transplantation. Clones were sequenced by immunoSEQ multiplex PCR, and TCRdb holds only the in-frame ones, with some missing. The repertoire holds tens of thousands of clones, with around 75% as singletons. The specimen comprised CD4+ T cells from blood, sampled before liver transplant. These receptors originate from a human donor who received a liver transplant.

The chain recombines TRBV11-2 with TRBJ2-7; TRBD2 aligns across 13 bases. This CDR3 spans 15 amino acids. Germline CDR1 SGHAT, CDR2 FQNNGV. J was trimmed by 2 bases and V by 6 bases; bases with no gene match: 4. DNA of the CDR3: TGTGCCAGCAGACGCACTAGCGGGGGGGCCTACGAGCAGTACTTC. Protein sequence: CASRRTSGGAYEQYF.

This chain links TRBV19 with TRBJ2-1, with a possible D match to TRBD1 (5 bases). Between the trimmed V and J ends, which lost 1 base and 7 bases, there was a span of 14 bases. Germline V lookup: CDR1 LNHDA, CDR2 SQIVND (reference sequence). This CDR3 has 15 amino acids. This chain's CDR3 is CASSIAGYTKNEQFF. The CDR3, as DNA: TGTGCCAGTAGTATAGCAGGGTATACGAAAAATGAGCAGTTCTTC.

This clone is a singleton in its sample. This chain joins TRBV7-2 and TRBJ2-5; 8 nucleotides align to TRBD2. The V segment lost 7 bases and the J segment 2 bases; nucleotides outside the gene matches: 12. The germline V gene has CDR1 SGHTA and CDR2 FQGNSA. This CDR3 has 16 residues. CDR3 region: CASITTPGRAQETQYF. The DNA for the CDR3 is TGTGCCAGCATCACCACCCCCGGGAGGGCTCAAGAGACCCAGTACTTC.

V gene TRBV4-1 combines with J gene TRBJ2-3, with 11 bases aligning to TRBD2. The J segment lost 7 bases and the V segment lost 1 base, leaving 1 base of the junction unmatched. This CDR3 comprises 14 residues. Germline CDR1 reads MGHRA; CDR2 reads YSYEKL. The CDR3 loop reads CASSQGLAGNTQYF. The DNA of the CDR3 is TGCGCCAGCAGCCAAGGACTAGCGGGGAATACGCAGTATTTT.

The chain has TRBV2 and TRBJ2-1, with unresolved D. CDR1 SNHLY and CDR2 FYNNEI come from the germline V gene. There are 12 residues in the CDR3. V lost 3 bases and J lost 10, with 10 bases in between. CDR3 in amino acids: CASSEVPQEQFF. For the CDR3, the DNA is TGTGCCAGCAGTGAGGTCCCACAGGAGCAGTTCTTC.

This chain connects TRBV9 to TRBJ1-6, with D perhaps TRBD1 (5 bases). CDR3 length: 15 residues. Per germline, CDR1 SGDLS and CDR2 YYNGEE. V was shortened by 0 bases and J by 8 bases, with 12 bases between the two germline ends. CDR3 nucleotides: TGTGCCAGCAGCGTAGGCCCCCGGGGGGATTCACCCCTCCACTTT. This translates into CASSVGPRGDSPLHF.

In this sample, this clone turned up a few times. This chain links TRBV28 with TRBJ2-7; 7 bases fit TRBD1. This CDR3 has 13 amino acids. V was clipped by 6 bases and J by 4 bases; unmatched bases: 6. Germline-derived CDR1 and CDR2 are MDHEN and SYDVKM. The CDR3 nucleotides read TGTGCCAGCAGCTCTCAACAGGGGTACGAGCAGTACTTC. It is translated as CASSSQQGYEQYF.

The chain couples TRBV11-2 to TRBJ1-4, with a possible D match to TRBD1 (5 bases). Germline lookup yields CDR1 SGHAT and CDR2 FQNNGV. The CDR3 loop spans 16 amino acids. The V end was cut by 3 bases, the J end by 5 bases, with 16 bases between. CDR3 nucleotides: TGTGCCAGCAGCTTCGGGGGGGTTAGGTCAAATGAAAAACTGTTTTTT. It codes for CASSFGGVRSNEKLFF. The variable domain in full, with the rest retrieved from reference TRBV11-2 and TRBJ1-4, is EAGVAQSPRYKIIEKRQSVAFWCNPISGHATLYWYQQILGQGPKLLIQFQNNGVVDDSQLPKDRFSAERLKGVDSTLKIQPAKLEDSAVYLCASSFGGVRSNEKLFFGSGTQLSVL.

The chain has TRBV29-1 and TRBJ2-2; 10 bases match TRBD1. The J segment lost 1 base and the V segment lost 6 bases, leaving 5 bases of the junction unmatched. This CDR3 region has 15 residues. CDR1 and CDR2 from the germline V gene are SQVTM and ANQGSEA. CDR3 coding DNA: TGCAGCGTCGAGAGGACAGGGGGGAACACCGGGGAGCTGTTTTTT. Translated, it gives CSVERTGGNTGELFF.

There are many counts of this clone. The V and J genes are TRBV5-4 and TRBJ2-1; weak D call: TRBD1 (5 bases). The CDR3 runs to 15 residues. The germline V gene encodes CDR1 SGHNT and CDR2 YYREEE (reference sequence). V was pared by 5 bases and J by 6 bases, with 18 bases between. The CDR3, as DNA: TGTGCCAGCAGTAACTCCCTAGGGGCTAGCAATGAGCAGTTCTTC. This codes for CASSNSLGASNEQFF.

The V gene is TRBV29-1, the J gene TRBJ2-1; D might be TRBD1 (5 bases). Trimming took off 7 bases at V and 0 bases at J, with 19 bases between the two ends. This CDR3 spans 16 amino acids. Germline assignment: CDR1 SQVTM and CDR2 ANQGSEA. The CDR3 spells CSAKMLDIGSYNEQFF. The CDR3, as DNA: TGCAGCGCAAAGATGTTGGACATTGGCTCCTACAATGAGCAGTTCTTC.

V gene TRBV19 combines with J gene TRBJ2-1, with TRBD2 matching 8 bases. This CDR3 spans 14 amino acids. The V and J ends lost 6 bases and 7 bases, in that order; junction bases with no gene match: 8. Germline CDR1 reads LNHDA; CDR2 reads SQIVND (reference sequence). CDR3 bases: TGTGCCAGTAGCAGCGGGGGAGGTATAAATGAGCAGTTCTTC. Translated: CASSSGGGINEQFF.

The V call is TRBV7-9, the J call TRBJ1-2; no clear D gene. This CDR3 has 12 residues. Germline loops: CDR1 SEHNR, CDR2 FQNEAQ (reference sequence). The germline V and J ends were trimmed by 1 base and 8 bases, with 8 bases remaining between them. The chain's CDR3 is CASSLVLGGYTF. The CDR3 DNA reads as TGTGCCAGCAGCTTAGTGTTGGGCGGCTACACCTTC.

The gene calls are TRBV7-9 and TRBJ1-4; a weak D match, TRBD1 (5 bases). From germline, CDR1 is SEHNR and CDR2 FQNEAQ (reference sequence). This CDR3 spans 14 amino acids. The V end was cut by 5 bases, the J end by 1 base, with 8 bases between. This CDR3 reads CASSRDLTNEKLFF. CDR3 bases: TGTGCCAGCAGCCGGGACTTAACTAATGAAAAACTGTTTTTT.

For this clone: The germline gene is not matched at one end of the junction; a read error may be the cause. This rearrangement joins TRBV19 to TRBJ1-5; 12 nucleotides line up with TRBD1. The germline CDR1 and CDR2 sequences are LNHDA and SQIVND (reference sequence). The CDR3 totals 14 residues. This chain's CDR3 is CASRGDRGLQPQHF. The CDR3 DNA follows: TGTGCTAGTAGGGGGGACAGGGGGCTCCAGCCCCAGCATTTT.

J is TRBJ2-5 and V is TRBV7-3; D possibly corresponds to TRBD1 (6 bases). Trimming removed 5 bases from V and 5 bases from J, with 18 bases in between. Germline CDR1 SGHTA, CDR2 FQGTGA. The CDR3 runs to 15 residues. CDR3 amino acids: CASSRGQSSVETQYF. The DNA of the CDR3 is TGTGCCAGCAGCCGTGGACAGTCGTCGGTCGAGACCCAGTACTTC.

This clone was seen just once. CDR3 protein: CASSLSPSGLRNTQYF. The CDR3 coding sequence is TGTGCCAGCAGCTTAAGTCCTAGCGGCCTCAGGAATACGCAGTATTTT. The chain combines TRBV5-6 with TRBJ2-3; 7 nucleotides align to TRBD2. J gave up 7 bases and V 2 bases, and 13 bases lay outside the gene matches. There are 16 residues in the CDR3. Per germline, CDR1 SGHDT and CDR2 YYEEEE.

The chain is built from TRBV5-1 and TRBJ2-3; 7 bases fit TRBD1. The CDR3 contains 14 residues. With 7 bases clipped from V and 6 bases from J, the junction kept 11 bases outside the gene matches. The germline V gene has CDR1 SGHRS and CDR2 YFSETQ. The CDR3 region has the DNA TGCGCCAGCCTACAGGGGTCCTACCCTGATACGCAGTATTTT. This translates into CASLQGSYPDTQYF.